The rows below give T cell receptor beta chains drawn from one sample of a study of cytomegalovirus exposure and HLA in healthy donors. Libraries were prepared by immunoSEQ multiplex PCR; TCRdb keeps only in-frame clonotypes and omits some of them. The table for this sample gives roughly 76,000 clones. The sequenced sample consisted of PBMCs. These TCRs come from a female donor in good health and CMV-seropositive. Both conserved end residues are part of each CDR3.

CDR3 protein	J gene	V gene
CASSQGQSSSSYNEQFF	TRBJ2-1	TRBV4-2
CASSVGGAYGYTF	TRBJ1-2	TRBV2
CASSQDMAETGGSGTEAFF	TRBJ1-1	TRBV4-1
CASSLVSAGGGSGANVLTF	TRBJ2-6	TRBV11-2
CASSEFQGSYNEQFF	TRBJ2-1	TRBV10-1
CASSQDGGNQPQHF	TRBJ1-5	TRBV4-3
CASSAGLDIGEQFF	TRBJ2-1	TRBV18
CASSSTPDPAGEQFF	TRBJ2-1	TRBV27
CAWSVGSQETQYF	TRBJ2-5	TRBV30
CASSTGNTEAFF	TRBJ1-1	TRBV2
CASSSVGQFYNEQFF	TRBJ2-1	TRBV19
CAGFEGGASGANVLTF	TRBJ2-6	TRBV30
CAWSVSGADTQYF	TRBJ2-3	TRBV30
CASSSLDREAGELFF	TRBJ2-2	TRBV19
CASSLMPSGRTGISNQPQHF	TRBJ1-5	TRBV28
CASSPPDRDHQPQHF	TRBJ1-5	TRBV28
CASSDGTVEKLFF	TRBJ1-4	TRBV25-1
CASRRGLGGYTF	TRBJ1-2	TRBV27
CASSYSGTGRGTQYF	TRBJ2-5	TRBV6-5
CASSLFGQGVYEQYF	TRBJ2-7	TRBV5-1
CASSDGQFYNSPLHF	TRBJ1-6	TRBV25-1
CASSPREFGYEQYF	TRBJ2-7	TRBV5-6
CASSLVQDGSHLGYTF	TRBJ1-2	TRBV7-6
CASRLAGGPINEQYF	TRBJ2-7	TRBV7-2
CASSSTGVNTEAFF	TRBJ1-1	TRBV28
CASSQSTPSGNTIYF	TRBJ1-3	TRBV4-1